These 12 T cell receptor beta chains originate from one sample sequenced in a study of naive and memory T cell subsets. The beta constant-region primer was an equimolar mix of two oligonucleotides covering TRBC1 and TRBC2. TCRdb itself ran the UMI-ligation and nested PCR reads through MiXCR, one entry per CDR3 protein. Of 120,000 to 150,000 distinct CDR3 sequences detected, about a sixth appear once; the ten largest clones hold around 0.14%. The specimen was naive CD4+ T cells from blood. These receptors were taken from a human donor in good health.

This clonotype came up once. This chain links TRBV27 with TRBJ1-4; no clear D gene. Trimming stripped 8 bases from V and 5 bases from J, with 12 bases between. The CDR3 is 13 amino acids. The germline V gene encodes CDR1 MNHEY and CDR2 SMNVEV (reference sequence). As DNA, the CDR3 is TGTGCCAGCGGACGGGAGGAAAATGAAAAACTGTTTTTT. Its translation is CASGREENEKLFF.

This clonotype has just a few counts. This chain connects TRBV7-9 to TRBJ2-1; 11 nucleotides agree with TRBD2. This CDR3 contains 16 residues. Losses at the gene ends were 6 bases for V and 0 bases for J; bases not matched to a gene: 4. In germline, CDR1 is SEHNR, CDR2 FQNEAQ (reference sequence). In nucleotides, the CDR3 is TGTGCCAGCAGTCGACTAGCGGGAAGCTCCTACAATGAGCAGTTCTTC. This codes for CASSRLAGSSYNEQFF.

This clonotype has more than one count but fewer than ten. This CDR3 is CASSGGLAGPHNEQFF. CDR3 bases: TGCGCCAGCAGCGGGGGGCTAGCGGGCCCCCACAATGAGCAGTTCTTC. This rearrangement joins TRBV5-1 to TRBJ2-1; 8 nucleotides align to TRBD2. The CDR3 totals 16 residues. The germline V gene has CDR1 SGHRS and CDR2 YFSETQ. The trim removed 4 bases at V and 5 bases at J, leaving 11 bases unmatched.

The chain employs TRBV6-5 and TRBJ2-6; no reliable D call. Germline-derived CDR1 and CDR2 are MNHEY and SVGAGI. CDR3 length: 16 amino acids. The ends were cut back, 7 bases at V and 1 base at J, with 14 bases in the middle. The CDR3 coding sequence is TGTGCCAGCACCCCCGACTTCATGTCTGGGGCCAACGTCCTGACTTTC. It yields the protein CASTPDFMSGANVLTF.

There are a few counts of this clonotype. CDR3: CSAPRGGSGAGELFF. CDR3 DNA: TGCAGTGCCCCCAGGGGCGGGAGTGGGGCCGGGGAGCTGTTTTTT. V gene TRBV20-1 combines with J gene TRBJ2-2; maybe TRBD2 (7 bases). This CDR3 is built from 15 residues. V was shortened by 6 bases and J by 6 bases, with 20 bases between the two germline ends. Germline V CDR1 and CDR2: DFQATT, SNEGSKA (reference sequence).

This clonotype was recorded a few times. The J gene is TRBJ2-7, the V gene TRBV29-1, with TRBD1 identical over 9 bases. Unmatched junction bases numbered 7, after V lost 6 bases and J lost 1 base. This CDR3 spans 14 amino acids. Looked up from germline, CDR1 is SQVTM and CDR2 is ANQGSEA. The CDR3 region has the DNA TGCAGCGTGCACTACGGGACAGGGTCCTACGAGCAGTACTTC. Translating it yields CSVHYGTGSYEQYF.

This clonotype was recorded many times. The V call is TRBV18, the J call TRBJ2-3; D unresolved. The V and J ends lost 2 bases and 4 bases respectively, with 7 bases between them. CDR3 length equals 13 residues. CDR1 is KGHSH, CDR2 LQKENI, per germline. CDR3 bases: TGTGCCAGCTCACCAGTTATTGCAGATACGCAGTATTTT. Translating it yields CASSPVIADTQYF.

Many counts were recorded for this clonotype. The DNA of the CDR3 is TGTGCCACCAGCAGAGTGGGGACTAGCGGGAGAACAGATACGCAGTATTTT. It yields the protein CATSRVGTSGRTDTQYF. V and J are TRBV15 and TRBJ2-3, with 14 nucleotides matching TRBD2. CDR3 length: 17 amino acids. Germline V gene data show CDR1 as LNHNV and CDR2 as YYDKDF (reference sequence). Unmatched junction bases numbered 3, after V lost 1 base and J lost 3 bases.

In its sample, this clonotype was seen a few times. This sequence joins TRBV20-1 and TRBJ2-3; 10 nucleotides line up with TRBD2. There are 15 residues in the CDR3. Per germline, CDR1 DFQATT and CDR2 SNEGSKA (reference sequence). V gave up 4 bases and J gave up 7 bases; unmatched junction bases: 11. The CDR3 DNA reads TGCAGTGCTACACGCACTAGCGGGATTTCTTATACGCAGTATTTT. Translation: CSATRTSGISYTQYF.

A few counts support this clonotype. The rearrangement uses TRBV5-4 and TRBJ2-7; D is perhaps TRBD2 (5 bases). CDR3 length: 15 amino acids. The germline V gene has CDR1 SGHNT and CDR2 YYREEE (reference sequence). Trimming took 3 bases from V and 0 from J, leaving 13 bases between them. This CDR3 is CASSSFEGLSYEQYF. The CDR3 coding sequence is TGTGCCAGCAGCTCCTTTGAGGGCCTCTCCTACGAGCAGTACTTC.

The chain couples TRBV29-1 to TRBJ2-6, with D tentatively TRBD1 (6 bases). Germline CDR1 reads SQVTM; CDR2 reads ANQGSEA. Deletions cut 6 bases from V and 4 bases from J, with 10 bases between. This CDR3 comprises 13 residues. DNA of the CDR3: TGCAGCGTAGATGACAGGGGGGCCAACGTCCTGACTTTC. This gives the protein CSVDDRGANVLTF.

This clonotype was counted between two and nine times. The chain joins TRBV20-1 to TRBJ2-7; D may be TRBD1 (5 bases). V was trimmed by 0 bases and J by 3 bases, leaving 18 bases between them. CDR1 and CDR2 from the germline V gene are DFQATT and SNEGSKA (reference sequence). CDR3 size: 16 residues. The CDR3 protein is CSAREDPKTEFYEQYF. The DNA for the CDR3 is TGCAGTGCTAGAGAAGACCCGAAGACAGAATTCTACGAGCAGTACTTC.